This TCR beta chain was identified in a study of T cell responses to AZD1222 COVID-19 vaccine. The CDR3 consists of 15 residues. Germline CDR1 and CDR2: SGHTA and FQGNSA. The V gene lost 1 base and the J gene lost 0 bases, with 7 bases spanning the gap. General observations from the study: White British people made up most donors, females outnumbered males, and clonal diversity was possibly underestimated. Researchers report vaccine-associated CD4 TCRs spanning spike, with dominance at 160-218 and 743-854. Reports indicate that nearly half of spike-specific TCRs are directed at unmutated variant regions. Recipients of AZD1222 seropositive at baseline numbered only 5 or 6.

The table came from immunoSEQ multiplex PCR; TCRdb's copy has only in-frame clones and leaves some out. The table has 150,000 or so clones, around 89% seen once; the top ten hold 2.5% to 3.5%. Note on this clone: Its cognate antigen is unknown.

The rearrangement uses TRBV7-2 and TRBJ1-3; unclear D gene. The TCR comes from an adult in good health. The sample here was peripheral blood, taken on day 0 of AZD1222 vaccination. The CDR3 DNA is TGTGCCAGCAGCTTAGGCCGGAGCTCTGGAAACACCATATATTTT. This translates into CASSLGRSSGNTIYF.